This TCR beta chain derives from a study of cytomegalovirus exposure and HLA in healthy donors (dated by TCRdb to 2016 to 2017). Background for the entire study: An earlier analysis of more than 550 of the donors reported over 250 Gb of sequence data and 95 million to 130 million unique TCR beta sequences obtained from around 190 million T cells. An early release that covered about 600 HLA-typed donors contained approximately 300 gigabases of sequencing data and some 87 million unique TCR sequences. Among the roughly 380 genotyped donors, approximately 81% belonged to the genetic ancestry cluster associated with self-reported Caucasian donors. The aim of the study was to test whether cataloging public T cell receptors could identify signatures of past pathogen exposure. Using immunosequencing, the study profiled T cell repertoires from approximately 700 subjects and related those repertoires to cytomegalovirus serostatus. Besides the first cohort of under 700 subjects, a separate validation cohort made up of 120 or so different subjects was used. To predict cytomegalovirus infection status, the study combined high-throughput TCR immunosequencing, statistical association of individual TCRs with disease status, and machine learning. To study patterns of TCR occurrence, a later analysis re-analyzed previously published TCR beta repertoires from 666 donors and added high-resolution HLA genotyping. Rather than using new phenotypic data, the later analysis identified candidate immune exposures from TCR beta sequences and from how often those sequences occurred across donors. An earlier analysis of some 500 of the donors applied high-throughput TCR beta sequencing to assess whether each TCR beta V gene segment acted as functional or pseudogenic. Donor age, sex, ethnicity and CMV serostatus were compiled together with the repertoire data. A later genetic analysis used genome-wide SNP genotypes for about three fifths of the roughly 700 donors, treating that subset as a discovery cohort. All discovery cohort repertoires had been generated on a single sequencing platform. HLA typing included class I and class II loci at four-digit resolution. The number of donors typed differed by locus, with about 629-640 for A, B, C, DRB1 and DQB1, around 560 for DQA1, approximately 580 for DPA1, and around 450 for DPB1. Because of strong linkage in the cohort, 5 or 6 DR-DQ haplotypes were treated as single units for association and clustering. On average, around 200,000 unique TCR beta nucleotide sequences were sequenced per donor among about 400 genotyped donors of the cohort, with roughly a sixth of those sequences being non-productive. Study-level results and caveats: CMV serostatus was the only immune exposure information available for the cohort. Over 15 rarely observed V segments, including chromosome 9 orphons, were excluded from the earlier analysis of some 590 of the donors because counts were too low. Only TCR beta chains were sequenced in this cohort, and the absence of alpha or paired-chain data limited detectable features. According to a later analysis, TCR association rates differed among HLA loci, with DRB1 alleles showing the most associated TCRs and HLA-C alleles showing the fewest. According to the authors, the approach could potentially be generalized to other disease states and immunological phenotypes. A later analysis associated roughly 17,000 TCR beta sequences with specific HLA alleles at a false discovery rate of 0.05. An earlier analysis of approximately 600 of the donors showed that most TCR beta V segments appeared in productive rearrangements either about 90% or about 30% of the time, which broadly matched IMGT annotations. The classifier was reported to diagnose cytomegalovirus status with high specificity and sensitivity in both the original cohort and the validation cohort. Roughly uniform sequencing depth across donors was assumed in presence/absence analyses, although this assumption may not hold. Three of the identified cytomegalovirus-associated TCR beta chains were confirmed in vitro to be specific for cytomegalovirus antigens. In a later genetic analysis, a missense DCLRE1C variant was associated with V-gene and J-gene trimming of TCR beta chains, and the association was replicated in an independent cohort. When HLA alleles, especially DR and DQ, strongly co-occurred, TCR associations were difficult to assign to individual alleles. HLA typing was unavailable for some donors at each locus, so association tests used only the typed subset. Compared with equally common non-associated chains, HLA-associated TCR beta chains in a later analysis were more clonally expanded and had lower generation probabilities. A later genetic analysis reported fewer N-insertions in productive TCRs among donors in an Asian-associated ancestry cluster than the roughly 720-donor mean. A later analysis reported that several top co-occurrence clusters appeared linked to parvovirus B19, influenza, CMV and Epstein-Barr virus. While some public TCRs were present in many individuals, most TCR sequences turned up only very rarely across donors. According to a later analysis, most CMV-associated TCR beta chains appeared to be HLA-restricted, and the HLA associations seemed to be driven largely by CMV exposure. Correlated functional status among segregating V segments might reflect linkage disequilibrium, but an unknown experimental factor could not be ruled out. The study gave a list of some 150 TCR beta chains associated with cytomegalovirus. A further reported finding was that TCR beta sequences accurately predicted the HLA-A and HLA-B alleles for most subjects in the first cohort. A cluster of highly shared sequence variants was judged likely to represent a technical artifact of the sequencing pipeline.

The cohort was made up of 666 healthy bone marrow donors. Cohort members were all nominally healthy when sampled, although unrecorded immune exposures were likely present. The donor tested CMV seropositive and was one of the 289 seropositive cohort members. Every donor gave a peripheral blood sample, and the peripheral blood mononuclear cells from that sample were used for TCR beta sequencing. Genomic DNA extraction from the blood cell samples was performed with the Qiagen DNeasy Blood Extraction Kit. The library was generated by the immunoSEQ multiplex PCR assay. For the multiplex PCR, a mixture combining 60 forward primers for TCR Vbeta segments and 13 reverse primers for TCR Jbeta segments was used. A multiplex PCR assay on genomic DNA amplified the CDR3 region of rearranged TCR beta genes. The Illumina HiSeq System was used to sequence the amplified TCR beta libraries as 87-base-pair reads. In the original analysis: A later analysis tallied tens of millions of unique TCR beta chains across the 700 or so repertoires, and approximately 9.9 million of those chains were shared by two or more donors. A nearest-neighbor algorithm error-corrected the raw reads and collapsed the reads into unique sequences, merging closely related sequences to remove PCR and sequencing errors. To assign V, D and J gene segments, CDR3 sequences were aligned to IMGT reference sequences. For a sequence to be retained, at least a six-nucleotide match to both a V gene segment and a J gene segment was required. A rearrangement was called productive if the CDR3 had no stop codons and remained in frame with V and J, and every other rearrangement was called non-productive. Following IMGT convention, CDR3 was defined as the stretch from the second conserved V-encoded cysteine to the conserved J-encoded phenylalanine. The earlier analysis of about 570 of the donors excluded any sequence lacking an unambiguous match to a single V gene segment. In an earlier analysis of approximately 590 of the donors, V segments were called functional above 56.7% productive rearrangements and were called segregating when the between-donor standard deviation exceeded 5%. A statistical classification framework was built to diagnose cytomegalovirus status from the catalog of TCR beta chain sequences. In a later analysis, V and J genes were assigned by comparing TCR nucleotide sequences against IMGT/GENE-DB human TR gene sequences. In a later analysis, CDR3 sequences and most-parsimonious VDJ recombination scenarios were assigned using the TCRdist pipeline. In a later analysis, each TCR beta chain was defined by its CDR3 amino acid sequence together with its V-gene family, and reads without a unique V-gene family were excluded. A later analysis removed 500 to 600 highly shared, low-generation-probability nucleotide sequences to deal with suspected cross-contamination and a sequencing artifact. In a later analysis, a clonal expansion index was calculated for each public chain from normalized within-repertoire ranks of inferred template counts. Generation probabilities in a later analysis came from a VDJ recombination model fitted to out-of-frame rearrangements, and those results were checked against IGoR. A later analysis scored TCR-TCR, TCR-HLA and TCR-CMV co-occurrence with hypergeometric tests, applying a repertoire-size bias correction to TCR pairs. To estimate false discovery rates, a later analysis permuted the HLA or CMV assignments 20 times. A later analysis grouped co-occurring TCRs with DBSCAN, adding TCRdist sequence similarity when clustering within HLA-allele-positive subsets. Repertoires with fewer than 30,000 or more than 120,000 public chains, plus five repertoires with anomalous nucleotide sharing, were excluded from co-occurrence clustering. TCRdb stores this immuneACCESS table with in-frame sequences only. Part of the clones is absent; in the studies checked, under half of the shortfall reflects unresolved V genes, and no reason is known for the rest. That table supplies the V and J calls and clone size; D and trimming were determined from the DNA. In all, the sample holds 120,000 or so clones, and 80% of those were seen once. The ten largest clones capture about 8.9% of the sample.

A single count supports this clone. No cognate antigen has been identified for it. No base qualities exist here, and no much larger clone lies one base off it. Input material: PBMCs. The receptor was derived from a man younger than 45 in good health and CMV-seropositive.

DNA sequence: TGCGCCAGCAGTGAGAGCAACATTCAGTACTTC. The translation is CASSESNIQYF. The chain is assembled from TRBV10-1 and TRBJ2-4; the D gene cannot be resolved reliably. The germline V gene (reference sequence) specifies WNHNN as CDR1 and SYGVQD as CDR2. V drops 2 bases and J drops 7 bases, leaving 3 bases in between. The CDR3 numbers 11 residues from cysteine through phenylalanine. CDR3 DNA is the only sequence kept; it has 33 bases, read in frame from the first base.